This T cell receptor (beta chain) originates from a study of T cells expressing NK-cell markers. Overall study: Sorted CD3+CD56-NKG2C+, CD3+CD56+NKG2C- and CD3+CD56+NKG2C+ T cells were the source of the TCR beta repertoires.

Whole-study findings and limits: For a few donors, these clonotypes were likewise the leading ones in the CD3+CD56-NKG2C+ fraction.

The CDR3 has 18 residues. CDR1 is LGHNA, CDR2 YNFKEQ, per germline. Concerning this clonotype: Its target is not known.

The TCR beta cDNA came from 5'RACE template switching with UMIs. TCRdb reprocessed the 5' RACE reads, with one entry per CDR3 protein and no DNA. In total, the table holds more than 90,000 distinct CDR3 sequences. Sequencing input: blood T cells: a sorted CD56 or NKG2C T cell subset, CD4+ or CD8+ T cells, or bulk PBMC T cells (not recorded which). This TCR was sampled from a woman between 18 and 70 years old in good health. The V and J genes are TRBV4-2 and TRBJ2-2; TCRdb returns TRBD1, unconfirmable since there is no DNA. The CDR3 spells CASSQTSMGQTNTGELFF.